The 4 T cell receptor beta chains in this list originate from one sample, sequenced in a study of blood T cell repertoires in COVID-19. Only in-frame clones appear in the TCRdb table, and some are missing; sequencing was by immunoSEQ multiplex PCR. The table has some 130,000 clones, around 89% seen once; the top ten hold less than 4.5%. The material sequenced was peripheral blood. The receptors originated from a man aged 60-69 years with COVID-19, enrolled during active disease.

The V call is TRBV18, the J call TRBJ1-2, with TRBD1 matching over 8 bases. With 4 bases clipped from V and 2 bases from J, the junction kept 3 bases outside the gene matches. Germline V gene sequence: CDR1 KGHSH, CDR2 LQKENI. The CDR3 has 14 amino acids. The CDR3 here is CASSLWTGNYGYTF. The DNA of the CDR3 is TGTGCCAGCTCACTCTGGACAGGGAACTATGGCTACACCTTC. The full variable domain, with the rest looked up from reference TRBV18 and TRBJ1-2, is NAGVMQNPRHLVRRRGQEARLRCSPMKGHSHVYWYRQLPEEGLKFMVYLQKENIIDESGMPKERFSAEFPKEGPSILRIQQVVRGDSAAYFCASSLWTGNYGYTFGSGTRLTVV.

The V and J genes are TRBV27 and TRBJ1-5; no definite D call. Germline loops: CDR1 MNHEY, CDR2 SMNVEV (reference sequence). The CDR3 has 14 amino acids. Trimming removed 3 bases from V and 1 base from J, with 7 bases in between. CDR3 bases: TGTGCCAGCAGTTTTGCTCGGAGCAATCAGCCCCAGCATTTT. It is translated as CASSFARSNQPQHF.

The V gene is TRBV7-8, the J gene TRBJ2-3; D might be TRBD1 (6 bases). V lost 5 bases to trimming and J lost 2 bases, with 11 bases between them. Looked up from germline, CDR1 is SGHVS and CDR2 is FQNEAQ. The CDR3 runs 14 residues. The CDR3 DNA reads TGTGCCAGCAGCGTCAGGGGTAACACAGATACGCAGTATTTT. This codes for CASSVRGNTDTQYF.

This chain joins TRBV4-2 and TRBJ2-1; no clear D. Germline V gives CDR1 LGHNA, CDR2 YNFKEQ. V lost 0 bases and J lost 7, with 16 bases in between. CDR3 size: 16 residues. The CDR3 loop is CASSQDSGGLRNEQFF. The CDR3 DNA reads TGTGCCAGCAGCCAAGATTCTGGCGGTTTAAGAAATGAGCAGTTCTTC.